A selection of T cell receptor beta chains follows, all from one sample in a study of cytotoxic CD8 clonotypes in ibrutinib-treated CLL. The method was immunoSEQ multiplex PCR; TCRdb's version includes in-frame clones alone and lacks a portion of them. The sample contains hundreds of thousands of clones, 70% of which appear only once. This material consisted of PBMCs, taken after 24 months of ibrutinib treatment. Source of these receptors: a human donor with chronic lymphocytic leukemia. The CDR3 runs from the conserved cysteine through the conserved F or W. D genes are given only for firm matches. Clone size is not always given. Where it is, it says once, few, many or a class for expanded clones.

V	J	D	length	size	DNA	CDR3
TRBV19	TRBJ2-5	NA	14	NA	TGTGCCAGTAGAGATCGGGACGGGCAAGAGACCCAGTACTTC	CASRDRDGQETQYF
TRBV7-3	TRBJ2-5	NA	16	once	TGTGCCAGCAGCCCGGGCGCTATAGGGCGGCAAGAGACCCAGTACTTC	CASSPGAIGRQETQYF
TRBV11-2	TRBJ2-7	TRBD1	14	NA	TGTGCCAGCAGCCCCCTGGACAGGGCCTACGAGCAGTACTTC	CASSPLDRAYEQYF
TRBV11-2	TRBJ2-2	TRBD2	15	once	TGTGCCAGCGTGAAGCGGGAGGGTAACACCGGGGAGCTGTTTTTT	CASVKREGNTGELFF
TRBV4-3	TRBJ2-2	NA	18	NA	TGCGCCAGCAGCCAAGACTTCTCCCAGGGCCCGAACACCGGGGAGCTGTTTTTT	CASSQDFSQGPNTGELFF
TRBV7-6	TRBJ1-1	NA	15	few	TGTGCCAGCAGCTTAGGAATTGTAGGGAACACTGAAGCTTTCTTT	CASSLGIVGNTEAFF
TRBV4-3	TRBJ2-2	TRBD2	17	NA	TGCGCCAGCAGCCAAGAGTTCGCGGGAGGGTATACCGGGGAGCTGTTTTTT	CASSQEFAGGYTGELFF
TRBV6-5	TRBJ2-5	NA	13	NA	TGTGCCAGCAGCCGGGGTGTCAGTGAGACCCAGTACTTC	CASSRGVSETQYF
TRBV27	TRBJ2-1	TRBD1	15	NA	TGTGCCAGCAGTTCGAGGACAGGGGCCTACAATGAGCAGTTCTTC	CASSSRTGAYNEQFF
TRBV9	TRBJ2-3	NA	14	NA	TGTGCCAGCAGCGTAATTCCTAGCACAGATACGCAGTATTTT	CASSVIPSTDTQYF
TRBV5-1	TRBJ2-7	NA	13	NA	TGCGCCAGCAGCTCGGGGCTAGCGTTTGGTAATTACTTC	CASSSGLAFGNYF
TRBV19	TRBJ2-1	TRBD2	16	NA	TGTGCCAGTAGTGTCGCTAGCGGGGCTACGTACAATGAGCAGTTCTTC	CASSVASGATYNEQFF
TRBV28	TRBJ1-2	NA	12	few	TGTGCCAGCAGTCTGACATTCTATGGCTACACCTTC	CASSLTFYGYTF
TRBV5-1	TRBJ1-1	NA	11	NA	TGCGCCAGCAGCTCGACAGGTGAAGCTTTCTTT	CASSSTGEAFF
TRBV6-6	TRBJ2-3	NA	13	NA	TGTGCCACCCTAGGCGGGAGCACAGATACGCAGTATTTT	CATLGGSTDTQYF
TRBV7-9	TRBJ2-7	TRBD2	18	NA	TGTGCCAGCAGCTTACTGGTCCGGCGGGAGTCGCCCCCATACGAGCAGTACTTC	CASSLLVRRESPPYEQYF
TRBV30	TRBJ2-2	NA	15	NA	TGTGCCTGGAGCTTGGGGGGATTTAGCACCGGGGAGCTGTTTTTT	CAWSLGGFSTGELFF
TRBV7-9	TRBJ1-3	NA	12	NA	TGTGCCAGCCGCTCACCTACAAACACCATATATTTT	CASRSPTNTIYF
TRBV7-2	TRBJ2-2	TRBD2	15	few	TGTGCCAGCACTCGCAGCGGGGCAGGCTCCGGGGAGCTGTTTTTT	CASTRSGAGSGELFF
TRBV28	TRBJ2-6	NA	15	NA	TGTGCCAGCAGTTTTCAGGGTACCGGGGCCAACGTCCTGACTTTC	CASSFQGTGANVLTF
TRBV5-1	TRBJ2-3	TRBD2	16	NA	TGCGCCAGCAGCTCGACTAGCGGGGCTAGCACAGATACGCAGTATTTT	CASSSTSGASTDTQYF
TRBV18	TRBJ2-1	TRBD2	17	NA	TGTGCCAGCTCCCAAAAGGGACTAGCGGGGCTTCACAATGAGCAGTTCTTC	CASSQKGLAGLHNEQFF
TRBV11-3	TRBJ2-3	TRBD1	15	once	TGTGCCAGCAGCTTACCGACAGGGAGCACAGATACGCAGTATTTT	CASSLPTGSTDTQYF
TRBV9	TRBJ1-1	NA	14	NA	TGTGCCAGCAGCGTGCTTGGACGGGGCACTGAAGCTTTCTTT	CASSVLGRGTEAFF
TRBV27	TRBJ1-1	NA	13	few	TGTGCCAGCAGTTTGAGGGCTTACACTGAAGCTTTCTTT	CASSLRAYTEAFF
TRBV9	TRBJ1-3	NA	15	NA	TGTGCCAGCAGCGTAGAAGGGGGTACTGGAAACACCATATATTTT	CASSVEGGTGNTIYF
TRBV7-3	TRBJ1-1	NA	13	few	TGTGCCAGCAGCTTAACACCTAACACTGAAGCTTTCTTT	CASSLTPNTEAFF
TRBV27	TRBJ2-3	NA	16	few	TGTGCCAGCAGTTTAATGGAACCAGGATTGGCAGATACGCAGTATTTT	CASSLMEPGLADTQYF
TRBV19	TRBJ1-5	TRBD1	17	once	TGTGCCAGTAGTCCCCAGGGGGCAAACAACAACAATCAGCCCCAGCATTTT	CASSPQGANNNNQPQHF
TRBV30	TRBJ2-3	NA	14	once	TGTGCCTGGAGTGAGGCTTCTGGCACAGATACGCAGTATTTT	CAWSEASGTDTQYF
TRBV30	TRBJ2-1	NA	11	NA	TGTGCCTGGAGTGGTCGGACCGAGCAGTTCTTC	CAWSGRTEQFF
TRBV7-7	TRBJ2-7	TRBD2	18	NA	TGTGCTAGCAGCTTAGACCGTCCTAGCGGGAGGGCCTACTACGAGCAGTACTTC	CASSLDRPSGRAYYEQYF
TRBV29-1	TRBJ2-7	NA	15	NA	TGCAGCGTTGAAGTGTGGAGGGCCAGGGGCTACGAGCAGTACTTC	CSVEVWRARGYEQYF
TRBV18	TRBJ2-5	NA	16	few	TGTGCCAGCTCAAAGGCTAGGTCCGCGGTACAAGAGACCCAGTACTTC	CASSKARSAVQETQYF
TRBV28	TRBJ2-7	NA	17	NA	TGTGCCAGCAGTTCCCCTCCGGGGAGGAGGGGATCCTACGAGCAGTACTTC	CASSSPPGRRGSYEQYF
TRBV28	TRBJ1-3	NA	15	NA	TGTGCCAGCAGTTCCCCCGAGGTAGCTGGAAACACCATATATTTT	CASSSPEVAGNTIYF
TRBV2	TRBJ1-3	NA	16	NA	TGTGCCAGCAGTGAGGCCCCCCAGGGATCTGGAAACACCATATATTTT	CASSEAPQGSGNTIYF
TRBV9	TRBJ2-3	TRBD1	14	NA	TGTGCCAGCAGCAGTGGGACAGTAACAGATACGCAGTATTTT	CASSSGTVTDTQYF
TRBV6-5	TRBJ1-5	NA	16	NA	TGTGCCAGCAGTTTGTTAAGTAGGGGTAGCAATCAGCCCCAGCATTTT	CASSLLSRGSNQPQHF
TRBV7-3	TRBJ2-5	NA	14	NA	TGTGCCAGCAGCTTAGAGGCAGGGAAAGAGACCCAGTACTTC	CASSLEAGKETQYF
TRBV11-2	TRBJ2-7	TRBD1	14	NA	TGTGCCAGCAGCCCTCCGGGACAGGGCGGCGAGCAGTACTTC	CASSPPGQGGEQYF
TRBV7-2	TRBJ1-1	NA	13	NA	TGTGCCAGCAGCTTAATGTGGGACACTGAAGCTTTCTTT	CASSLMWDTEAFF
TRBV5-1	TRBJ2-2	TRBD1	16	few	TGCGCCAGCAGCTTTTGGACAGGGGGCTTGGCCGGGGAGCTGTTTTTT	CASSFWTGGLAGELFF
TRBV30	TRBJ2-1	NA	13	NA	TGTGCCTGGAGTGTAGACGGCTACAATGAGCAGTTCTTC	CAWSVDGYNEQFF
TRBV9	TRBJ1-5	NA	14	NA	TGTGCCAGCAGCCTCACTCCAGGGTCTCAGCCCCAGCATTTT	CASSLTPGSQPQHF
TRBV4-1	TRBJ2-7	TRBD2	16	NA	TGCGCCAGCAGCCAAGATAACGGCGGGAGGACTGACGAGCAGTACTTC	CASSQDNGGRTDEQYF
TRBV6-5	TRBJ1-3	NA	12	once	TGTGCCAGCAGCAACTCTGGAAACACCATATATTTT	CASSNSGNTIYF